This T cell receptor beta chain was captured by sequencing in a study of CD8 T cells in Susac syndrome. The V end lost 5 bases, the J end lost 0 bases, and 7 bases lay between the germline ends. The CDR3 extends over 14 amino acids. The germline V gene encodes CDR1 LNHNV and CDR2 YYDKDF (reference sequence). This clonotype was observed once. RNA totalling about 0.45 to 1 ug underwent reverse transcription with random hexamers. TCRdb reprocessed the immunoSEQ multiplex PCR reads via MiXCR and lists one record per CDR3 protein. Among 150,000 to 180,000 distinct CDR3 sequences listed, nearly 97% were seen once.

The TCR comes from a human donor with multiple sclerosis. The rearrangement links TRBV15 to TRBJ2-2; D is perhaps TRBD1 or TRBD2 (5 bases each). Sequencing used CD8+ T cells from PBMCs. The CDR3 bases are TGTGCCACCAGCCTGGGACCGAACACCGGGGAGCTGTTTTTT. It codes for CATSLGPNTGELFF.